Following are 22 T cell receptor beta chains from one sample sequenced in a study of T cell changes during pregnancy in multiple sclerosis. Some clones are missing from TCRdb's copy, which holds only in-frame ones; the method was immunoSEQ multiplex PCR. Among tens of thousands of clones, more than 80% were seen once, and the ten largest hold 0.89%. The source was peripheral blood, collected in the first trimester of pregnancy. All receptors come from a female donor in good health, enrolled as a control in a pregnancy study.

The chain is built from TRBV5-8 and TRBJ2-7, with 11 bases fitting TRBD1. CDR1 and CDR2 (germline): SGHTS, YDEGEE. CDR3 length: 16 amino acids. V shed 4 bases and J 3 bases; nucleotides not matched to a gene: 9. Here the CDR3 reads CASSAGTGGYFYEQYF. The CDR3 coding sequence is TGTGCCAGCAGCGCGGGGACAGGGGGTTATTTCTACGAGCAGTACTTC.

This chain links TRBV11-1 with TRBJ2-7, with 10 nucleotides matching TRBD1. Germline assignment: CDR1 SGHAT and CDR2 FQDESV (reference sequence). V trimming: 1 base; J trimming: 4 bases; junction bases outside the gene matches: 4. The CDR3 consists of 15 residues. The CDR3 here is CASSLDGTGAYEQYF. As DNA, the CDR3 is TGTGCCAGCAGCTTAGACGGGACAGGGGCTTACGAGCAGTACTTC.

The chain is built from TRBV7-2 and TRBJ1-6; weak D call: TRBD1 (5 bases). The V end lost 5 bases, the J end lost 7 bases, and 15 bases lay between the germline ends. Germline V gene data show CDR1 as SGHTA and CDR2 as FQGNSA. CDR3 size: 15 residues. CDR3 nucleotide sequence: TGTGCCAGCAGCAATAGACAGATCAACAATTCACCCCTCCACTTT. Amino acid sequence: CASSNRQINNSPLHF. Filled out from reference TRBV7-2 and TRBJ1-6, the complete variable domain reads GAGVSQSPSNKVTEKGKDVELRCDPISGHTALYWYRQSLGQGLEFLIYFQGNSAPDKSGLPSDRFSAERTGGSVSTLTIQRTQQEDSAVYLCASSNRQINNSPLHFGNGTRLTVT.

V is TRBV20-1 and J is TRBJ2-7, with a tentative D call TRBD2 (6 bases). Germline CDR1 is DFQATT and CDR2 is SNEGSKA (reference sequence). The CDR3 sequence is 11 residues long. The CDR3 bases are TGCAGCGTCCGACTAGCCTACGAGCAGTACTTC. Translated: CSVRLAYEQYF.

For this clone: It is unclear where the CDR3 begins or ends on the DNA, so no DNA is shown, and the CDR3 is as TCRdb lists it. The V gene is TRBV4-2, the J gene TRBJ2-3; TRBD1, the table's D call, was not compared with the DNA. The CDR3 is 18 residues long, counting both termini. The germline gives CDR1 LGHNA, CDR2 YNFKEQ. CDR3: CASSQDSFFGQGTDTQYF.

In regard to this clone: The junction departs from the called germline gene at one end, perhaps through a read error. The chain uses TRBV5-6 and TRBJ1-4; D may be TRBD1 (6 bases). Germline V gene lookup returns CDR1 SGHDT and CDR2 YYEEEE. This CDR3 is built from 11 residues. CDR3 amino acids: CASSSGHNPEF. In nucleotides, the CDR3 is TGTGCCAGCAGCTCGGGACATAACCCTGAGTTT.

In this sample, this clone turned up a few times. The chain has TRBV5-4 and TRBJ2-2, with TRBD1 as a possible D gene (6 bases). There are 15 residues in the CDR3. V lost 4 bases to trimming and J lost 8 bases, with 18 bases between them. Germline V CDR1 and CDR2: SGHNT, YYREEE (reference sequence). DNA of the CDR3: TGTGCCAGCAGCGTAACAGGGTTGGGCAGGGGGGAGCTGTTTTTT. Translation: CASSVTGLGRGELFF. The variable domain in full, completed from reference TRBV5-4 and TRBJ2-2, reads ETGVTQSPTHLIKTRGQQVTLRCSSQSGHNTVSWYQQALGQGPQFIFQYYREEENGRGNFPPRFSGLQFPNYSSELNVNALELDDSALYLCASSVTGLGRGELFFGEGSRLTVL.

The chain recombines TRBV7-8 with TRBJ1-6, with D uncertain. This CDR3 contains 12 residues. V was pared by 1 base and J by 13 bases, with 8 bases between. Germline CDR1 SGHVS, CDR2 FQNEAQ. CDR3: CASSLGGIPLHF. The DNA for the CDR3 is TGTGCCAGCAGCTTAGGAGGGATTCCCCTCCACTTT.

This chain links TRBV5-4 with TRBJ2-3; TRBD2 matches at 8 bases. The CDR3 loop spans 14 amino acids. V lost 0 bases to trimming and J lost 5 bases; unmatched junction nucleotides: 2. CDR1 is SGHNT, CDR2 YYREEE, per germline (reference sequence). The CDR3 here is CASSLDLAGDTQYF. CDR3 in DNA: TGTGCCAGCAGCTTGGATCTAGCGGGAGATACGCAGTATTTT.

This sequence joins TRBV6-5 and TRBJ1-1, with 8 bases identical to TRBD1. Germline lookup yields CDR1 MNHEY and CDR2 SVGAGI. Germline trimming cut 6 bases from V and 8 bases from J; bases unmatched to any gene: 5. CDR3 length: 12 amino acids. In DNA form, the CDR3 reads TGTGCCAGCAGATACCGGGACAGGGAAGCTTTCTTT. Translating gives CASRYRDREAFF.

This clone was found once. This chain's CDR3 is CASRGQGLFNEQYF. The CDR3 nucleotides are TGTGCCAGCAGAGGACAGGGGTTATTCAACGAGCAGTACTTC. This rearrangement joins TRBV6-5 to TRBJ2-7; 9 bases fit TRBD1. After removal of 6 bases from V and 5 bases from J, the junction contained 8 bases not matched to a gene. The CDR3 has 14 amino acids. Per germline, CDR1 MNHEY and CDR2 SVGAGI.

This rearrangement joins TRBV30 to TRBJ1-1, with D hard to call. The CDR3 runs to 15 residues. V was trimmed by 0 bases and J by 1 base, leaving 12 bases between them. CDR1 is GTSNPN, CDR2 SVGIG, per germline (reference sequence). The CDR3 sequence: CAWSVFDTTNTEAFF. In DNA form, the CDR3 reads TGTGCCTGGAGTGTATTCGACACAACGAACACTGAAGCTTTCTTT.

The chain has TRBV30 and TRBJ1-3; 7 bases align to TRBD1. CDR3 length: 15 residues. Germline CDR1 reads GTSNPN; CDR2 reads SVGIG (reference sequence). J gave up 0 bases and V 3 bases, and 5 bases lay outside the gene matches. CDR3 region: CAWSWDSPSGNTIYF. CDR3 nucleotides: TGTGCCTGGAGCTGGGACAGCCCCTCTGGAAACACCATATATTTT.

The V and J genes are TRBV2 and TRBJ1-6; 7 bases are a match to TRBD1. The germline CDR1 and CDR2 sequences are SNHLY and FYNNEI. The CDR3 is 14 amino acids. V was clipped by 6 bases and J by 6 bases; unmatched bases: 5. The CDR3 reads CASRHRGRNSPLHF. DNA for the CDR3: TGTGCCAGCAGGCACAGGGGTCGTAATTCACCCCTCCACTTT. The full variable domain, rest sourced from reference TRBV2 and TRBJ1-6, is EPEVTQTPSHQVTQMGQEVILRCVPISNHLYFYWYRQILGQKVEFLVSFYNNEISEKSEIFDDQFSVERPDGSNFTLKIRSTKLEDSAMYFCASRHRGRNSPLHFGNGTRLTVT.

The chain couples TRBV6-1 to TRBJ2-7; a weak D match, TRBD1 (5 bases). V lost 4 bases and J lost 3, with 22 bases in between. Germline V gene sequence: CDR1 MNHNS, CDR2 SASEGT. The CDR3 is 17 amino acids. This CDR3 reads CASSARKGSSQGYEQYF. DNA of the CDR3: TGTGCCAGCAGTGCACGAAAGGGGTCTAGTCAGGGCTACGAGCAGTACTTC.

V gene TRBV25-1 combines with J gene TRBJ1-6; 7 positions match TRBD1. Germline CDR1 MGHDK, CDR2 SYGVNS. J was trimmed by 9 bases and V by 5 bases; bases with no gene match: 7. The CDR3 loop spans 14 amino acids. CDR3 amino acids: CASSQQGIGSPLHF. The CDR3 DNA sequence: TGTGCCAGCAGTCAACAGGGGATAGGTTCACCCCTCCACTTT.

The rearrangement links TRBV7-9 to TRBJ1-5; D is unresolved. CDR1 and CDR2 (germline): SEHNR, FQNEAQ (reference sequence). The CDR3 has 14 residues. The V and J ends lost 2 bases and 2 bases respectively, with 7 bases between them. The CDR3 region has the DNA TGTGCCAGCAGCTTATCCGAGGGCAATCAGCCCCAGCATTTT. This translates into CASSLSEGNQPQHF. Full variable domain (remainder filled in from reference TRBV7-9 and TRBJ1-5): DTGVSQNPRHKITKRGQNVTFRCDPISEHNRLYWYRQTLGQGPEFLTYFQNEAQLEKSRLLSDRFSAERPKGSFSTLEIQRTEQGDSAMYLCASSLSEGNQPQHFGDGTRLSIL.

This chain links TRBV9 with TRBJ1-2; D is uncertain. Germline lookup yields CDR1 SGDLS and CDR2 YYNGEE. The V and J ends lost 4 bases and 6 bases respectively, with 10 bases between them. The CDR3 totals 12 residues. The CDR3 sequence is CASSLRGDGYTF. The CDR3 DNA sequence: TGTGCCAGCAGCCTACGCGGGGATGGCTACACCTTC.

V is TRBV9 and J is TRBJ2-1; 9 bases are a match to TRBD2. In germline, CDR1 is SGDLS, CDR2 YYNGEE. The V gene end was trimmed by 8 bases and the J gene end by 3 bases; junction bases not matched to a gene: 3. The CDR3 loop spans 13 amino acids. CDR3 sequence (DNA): TGTGCCAGTAATAGCGGGGGCTACAATGAGCAGTTCTTC. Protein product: CASNSGGYNEQFF.

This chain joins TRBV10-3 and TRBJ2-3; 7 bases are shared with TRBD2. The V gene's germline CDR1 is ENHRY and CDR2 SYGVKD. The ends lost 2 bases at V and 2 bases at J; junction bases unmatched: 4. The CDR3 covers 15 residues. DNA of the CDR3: TGTGCCATCAGTGAGGCGGGGGAAATCACAGATACGCAGTATTTT. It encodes CAISEAGEITDTQYF.

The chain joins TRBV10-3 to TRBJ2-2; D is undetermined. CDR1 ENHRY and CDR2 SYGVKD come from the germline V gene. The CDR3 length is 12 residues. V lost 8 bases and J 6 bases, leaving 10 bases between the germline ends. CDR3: CAIAESAGELFF. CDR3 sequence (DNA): TGTGCCATCGCCGAAAGCGCCGGGGAGCTGTTTTTT.

CDR3 loop: CAISNTGGMYEQYF. As DNA, the CDR3 is TGTGCCATCAGTAATACAGGGGGCATGTACGAGCAGTACTTC. The rearrangement joins TRBV10-3 to TRBJ2-7; 9 bases align to TRBD1. The length of the CDR3 is 14 residues. Per germline, CDR1 ENHRY and CDR2 SYGVKD. The ends lost 5 bases at V and 4 bases at J; junction bases unmatched: 6.